A selection of T cell receptor beta chains follows, all from one sample in a study of cytomegalovirus exposure and HLA in healthy donors. Using immunoSEQ multiplex PCR, the repertoire was profiled, and TCRdb retains in-frame clones only, with some absent. The sample consists of approximately 130,000 clones, 70% to 85% of them appearing once. Specimen: PBMCs. The receptors were sampled from a boy between 2 and 10 years old in good health and CMV-seronegative. Both conserved end residues are part of each CDR3. Fields, in order: J gene, clone size, D gene, V gene, CDR3 protein, CDR3 DNA. D genes are given only for firm matches. The size of a clone is reported for some rows only, either as once, few or many, or as a class for expanded clones.

TRBJ1-1	-	-	TRBV21-1	CASSIRTGDATEAFF	TGTGCCAGCAGCATCAGGACAGGGGACGCCACTGAAGCTTTCTTT
TRBJ1-2	-	TRBD1	TRBV5-6	CASSLGDRGGGGYTF	TGTGCCAGCAGCTTGGGGGACAGGGGAGGGGGAGGCTACACCTTC
TRBJ2-3	-	-	TRBV7-3	CASSPEGHLHTDTQYF	TGTGCCAGCAGCCCCGAGGGCCACTTGCACACAGATACGCAGTATTTT
TRBJ1-2	-	TRBD1	TRBV30	CASTGGSLTSYGYTF	TGTGCCTCGACAGGGGGTTCCCTGACCTCCTATGGCTACACCTTC
TRBJ1-1	-	-	TRBV7-9	CSSSLGHVNTEAFF	TGTTCCAGCAGCTTAGGGCACGTGAACACTGAAGCTTTCTTT
TRBJ2-3	-	-	TRBV18	CASSQYLGTDTQYF	TGTGCCAGCTCACAATACTTGGGCACAGATACGCAGTATTTT
TRBJ2-7	-	-	TRBV4-3	CASSQDSKQQYF	TGCGCCAGCAGCCAAGATTCGAAGCAGCAGTACTTC
TRBJ2-2	-	-	TRBV10-3	CAIRAQGRAGELFF	TGTGCCATCAGGGCCCAGGGAAGGGCCGGGGAGCTGTTTTTT
TRBJ1-1	-	-	TRBV4-1	CASSRSHMNTEAFF	TGCGCCAGCAGCCGCTCTCACATGAACACTGAAGCTTTCTTT
TRBJ1-5	once	-	TRBV5-6	CASSRGGRGNQPQHF	TGTGCCAGCAGCCGGGGAGGACGGGGCAATCAGCCCCAGCATTTT
TRBJ2-3	-	TRBD1	TRBV4-2	CASSQDRGGDTQYF	TGTGCCAGCAGCCAGGACAGGGGAGGAGATACGCAGTATTTT
TRBJ2-1	-	-	TRBV4-2	CASSQDISGSYNEQFF	TGTGCCAGCAGCCAAGATATAAGCGGCTCCTACAATGAGCAGTTCTTC
TRBJ1-3	-	-	TRBV7-9	CASSLAGSSGNTIYF	TGTGCCAGCAGCTTGGCGGGAAGCTCTGGAAACACCATATATTTT
TRBJ2-1	once	TRBD1	TRBV4-3	CASSLGTGTAYNEQFF	TGCGCCAGCAGCCTTGGCACCGGGACAGCTTACAATGAGCAGTTCTTC
TRBJ1-3	-	TRBD1	TRBV9	CASSLQDRGPGNTIYF	TGTGCCAGCAGCCTCCAGGACAGGGGGCCTGGAAACACCATATATTTT
TRBJ2-1	once	-	TRBV7-3	CASSLMAGSNNEQFF	TGTGCCAGCAGCTTAATGGCGGGCTCGAACAATGAGCAGTTCTTC
TRBJ1-4	-	-	TRBV30	CAWSVGGRNEKLFF	TGTGCCTGGAGTGTTGGAGGACGGAATGAAAAACTGTTTTTT
TRBJ2-1	-	TRBD2	TRBV27	CASSLYSGGYNEQFF	TGTGCCAGCAGTTTATACAGCGGGGGTTACAATGAGCAGTTCTTC
TRBJ1-2	-	-	TRBV9	CASSVGDTGFYGYTF	TGTGCCAGCAGCGTAGGGGATACAGGTTTCTATGGCTACACCTTC
TRBJ1-5	-	-	TRBV5-1	CASSPLGGGNQPQHF	TGCGCCAGCAGCCCTCTTGGGGGGGGCAATCAGCCCCAGCATTTT
TRBJ1-1	-	-	TRBV12-5	CASGLRQFEAFF	TGTGCTAGTGGTCTAAGACAGTTCGAAGCTTTCTTT
TRBJ1-1	-	-	TRBV2	CASSLRGVNTEAFF	TGTGCCAGCAGTTTAAGGGGTGTGAACACTGAAGCTTTCTTT
TRBJ2-3	-	-	TRBV6-4	CASSEGGSGTDTQYF	TGTGCCAGCAGTGAAGGAGGATCCGGAACAGATACGCAGTATTTT